Each of the 30 T cell receptor beta chains below was sequenced from the same sample in a study of T-cell reconstitution after alpha-beta-depleted transplantation in children (dated by TCRdb to the mid-2010s). The receptor library was made with PCR. TCRdb names Illumina HiSeq 2500 as the instrument used. TCR library preparation used molecular barcoding, with unique molecular identifiers applied to normalize quantification of the TCRbeta repertoire. The raw public data were reprocessed by TCRdb itself: fastp quality trimming at Q25, MiXCR clonotype calling, in-frame beta chains only. CDR3 protein duplicates are merged, each entry listing the most common genes and DNA. A total of about 510,000 distinct CDR3 sequences appear in this sample, about 10% of them only once. The ten largest clones represent roughly 15% of the sample. The sample's treatment or condition label, decoded: allogeneic hematopoietic cell transplantation with graft depleted of TCRalphabeta T cells and CD19 B cells.

Material: PBMCs, mostly from graft donor cells, obtained 180 days after TCRalphabeta/CD19-depleted stem cell transplant. These receptors all come from a female patient under 10 years old who had a stem cell transplant for aplastic anemia, so the T cells may come from the graft donor.

In this sample, this clonotype turned up a few times. The CDR3 bases are TGTGCCAGCAGCCCCCACGGCGACGAGCAGTACTTC. Encoded protein: CASSPHGDEQYF. V gene TRBV28 combines with J gene TRBJ2-7, with D unclear. The germline gives CDR1 MDHEN, CDR2 SYDVKM. V dropped 6 bases and J dropped 5 bases, with 11 bases sitting between them. This CDR3 comprises 12 residues.

The CDR3 DNA follows: TGCAGTGCTAACCCTAGCGTTCAAGAGACCCAGTACTTC. Translation gives CSANPSVQETQYF. The chain has TRBV20-1 and TRBJ2-5, with a tentative D call TRBD2 (6 bases). Germline CDR1 DFQATT, CDR2 SNEGSKA (reference sequence). The CDR3 totals 13 residues. V was pared by 4 bases and J by 2 bases, with 11 bases between.

The V gene is TRBV28, the J gene TRBJ1-1; D is unresolved. V was pared by 2 bases and J by 0 bases, with 10 bases between. The germline V gene has CDR1 MDHEN and CDR2 SYDVKM. The CDR3 totals 15 residues. The CDR3 here is CASSLRAPLNTEAFF. DNA of the CDR3: TGTGCCAGCAGTTTACGGGCACCTCTGAACACTGAAGCTTTCTTT.

This clonotype was seen a few times. The chain uses TRBV4-3 and TRBJ1-1, with 8 bases that match TRBD1. Germline values: CDR1 LGHNA, CDR2 YSLEER. The trim removed 3 bases at V and 4 bases at J, leaving 4 bases unmatched. The CDR3 spans 14 residues. CDR3 in amino acids: CASSQDRVRTEAFF. As DNA, the CDR3 is TGCGCCAGCAGCCAGGACAGGGTGCGCACTGAAGCTTTCTTT.

Comments on this clonotype: One end of the junction is discordant with germline, which a read error may explain. V is TRBV6-1 and J is TRBJ1-5, with 7 bases matching TRBD1. Germline lookup yields CDR1 MNHNS and CDR2 SASEGT. This CDR3 is built from 17 residues. CDR3 in amino acids: CASRGTDESYSNQPHHF. CDR3 in DNA: TGTGCCAGCAGAGGGACAGACGAATCGTATAGCAATCAGCCCCATCATTTT.

This clonotype occurred many times. The junction does not match germline at one end; this may be a read error. The rearrangement uses TRBV5-1 and TRBJ2-3, with a weak D call TRBD2 (6 bases). This CDR3 has 14 residues. CDR1 is SGHRS, CDR2 YFSETQ, per germline. The CDR3 loop reads CASSLGTSTDTQYF. CDR3 in DNA: TGTGCCAGCAGTTTAGGGACTAGCACAGATACGCAGTATTTT.

The table lists this clonotype with a few counts. V usage is TRBV5-1 and J usage is TRBJ2-1; D gene ambiguous. This CDR3 region has 15 residues. Between the trimmed V and J ends, which lost 5 bases and 8 bases, there was a span of 20 bases. Germline loops: CDR1 SGHRS, CDR2 YFSETQ. This CDR3 is CASRGVVTVSDEQFF. Here the CDR3 DNA reads TGCGCCAGCAGGGGCGTGGTGACGGTGTCTGATGAGCAGTTCTTC.

This chain uses TRBV15 with TRBJ2-7; D perhaps matches TRBD2 (6 bases). Germline V gives CDR1 LNHNV, CDR2 YYDKDF (reference sequence). Trimming removed 0 bases at V and 2 bases at J, with 11 bases between. This CDR3 is built from 15 residues. The CDR3 reads CATSRDYGGAYEQYF. In nucleotides, the CDR3 is TGTGCCACCAGCAGAGATTACGGGGGAGCCTACGAGCAGTACTTC.

This clonotype was seen more than once but under ten times. The chain uses TRBV18 and TRBJ2-5; D unresolved. V dropped 5 bases and J dropped 0 bases, with 28 bases sitting between them. This CDR3 has 20 residues. Looked up from germline, CDR1 is KGHSH and CDR2 is LQKENI. The DNA for the CDR3 is TGTGCCAGCTCAGCAAATCCTGTCACCATCGTCAGCGTATACCAAGAGACCCAGTACTTC. Its protein product is CASSANPVTIVSVYQETQYF.

This clonotype has just a few counts. This chain joins TRBV12-3 or TRBV12-4 and TRBJ2-1; no definite D call. The CDR3 is made up of 13 amino acids. Trimming removed 6 bases from V and 9 bases from J, with 15 bases in between. The CDR3 loop is CASSPGWGVEQFF. In DNA form, the CDR3 reads TGTGCCAGCAGCCCAGGATGGGGTGTTGAGCAGTTCTTC.

This chain links TRBV27 with TRBJ1-2; D is possibly TRBD1 (6 bases). Per germline, CDR1 MNHEY and CDR2 SMNVEV (reference sequence). The CDR3 totals 13 residues. Trimming stripped 6 bases from V and 2 bases from J, with 10 bases between. This CDR3 reads CASRLGQNYGYTF. The CDR3 nucleotides read TGTGCCAGCAGGCTCGGACAGAACTATGGCTACACCTTC.

This clonotype turned up a few times. The chain employs TRBV4-1 and TRBJ2-5, with TRBD1 identical over 7 bases. Trimming cost V 4 bases and J 4 bases; bases outside gene matches: 12. Germline V gene data show CDR1 as MGHRA and CDR2 as YSYEKL. The CDR3 contains 16 residues. CDR3 DNA: TGCGCCAGCAGCCGCCTACCGACAGGGCTAGGAGAGACCCAGTACTTC. This sequence encodes CASSRLPTGLGETQYF.

This chain uses TRBV9 with TRBJ2-1; perhaps TRBD2 as D (6 bases). Germline loops: CDR1 SGDLS, CDR2 YYNGEE. V shed 3 bases and J shed 2 bases, with 15 bases lying between them. This CDR3 spans 16 amino acids. CDR3 sequence reads: CASSEDPSDTYNEQFF. The CDR3 nucleotides read TGTGCCAGCAGCGAGGACCCTAGCGACACCTACAATGAGCAGTTCTTC.

This clonotype was seen a few times. This chain links TRBV6-5 with TRBJ2-1; maybe TRBD2 (6 bases). CDR1 MNHEY and CDR2 SVGAGI come from the germline V gene. The CDR3 length is 16 residues. Trimming shortened V by 8 bases and J by 10 bases, and 27 bases separated the two germline ends. The CDR3 sequence is CASGLLSRDFFGEQFF. CDR3 DNA sequence: TGTGCCAGCGGGTTACTGTCCCGGGACTTTTTTGGGGAGCAGTTCTTC.

The chain employs TRBV29-1 and TRBJ2-1, with D perhaps matching TRBD1 (6 bases). V lost 0 bases to trimming and J lost 6 bases, with 18 bases between them. CDR3 length: 16 residues. Per germline, CDR1 SQVTM and CDR2 ANQGSEA. CDR3 coding DNA: TGCAGCGTTGAAGAGCTCAGGGGTAGGAACCCCAATGAGCAGTTCTTC. Translated: CSVEELRGRNPNEQFF.

The J gene is TRBJ1-1, the V gene TRBV12-3 or TRBV12-4, with D perhaps TRBD1 (5 bases). Trimming shortened V by 6 bases and J by 1 base, and 21 bases separated the two germline ends. The CDR3 runs 17 residues. CDR3 protein: CASRPHRQRLTNTEAFF. The CDR3 coding sequence is TGTGCCAGCAGGCCACACCGACAGAGGTTAACGAACACTGAAGCTTTCTTT.

CDR3 sequence: CASTRDREIEQYF. CDR3 bases: TGTGCCAGCACCCGGGACAGGGAGATCGAGCAGTACTTC. This rearrangement joins TRBV12-3 or TRBV12-4 to TRBJ2-7; 9 positions match TRBD1. The ends lost 7 bases at V and 6 bases at J; junction bases unmatched: 7. This CDR3 spans 13 amino acids.

This clonotype was seen a few times. The chain couples TRBV7-2 to TRBJ2-7; 9 nucleotides line up with TRBD2. CDR3 size: 16 residues. Germline V gives CDR1 SGHTA, CDR2 FQGNSA. The V segment lost 5 bases and the J segment 0 bases; nucleotides outside the gene matches: 8. The CDR3 region is CASSVGTSMASYEQYV. The CDR3 region has the DNA TGTGCCAGCAGCGTAGGGACTAGCATGGCCTCCTACGAGCAGTACGTC.

The CDR3 region is CASLAGVYNEQFF. The CDR3 DNA follows: TGTGCCAGTTTAGCGGGAGTCTACAATGAGCAGTTCTTC. The chain couples TRBV19 to TRBJ2-1; 9 nucleotides match TRBD2. This CDR3 comprises 13 residues. Per the germline V gene, CDR1 is LNHDA and CDR2 is SQIVND (reference sequence). V shed 8 bases, J shed 3 bases, and the junction held 2 bases outside the gene matches.

In its sample, this clonotype was seen a few times. The J gene is TRBJ2-7, the V gene TRBV12-3 or TRBV12-4; TRBD1 agrees at 7 bases. The J segment lost 2 bases and the V segment lost 2 bases, leaving 9 bases of the junction unmatched. CDR3 size: 16 residues. CDR3 DNA: TGTGCCAGCAGTTTAACCCCAAGGGGGCCGGCCTACGAGCAGTACTTC. It codes for CASSLTPRGPAYEQYF.

The chain recombines TRBV2 with TRBJ1-1; 9 nucleotides line up with TRBD1. The CDR3 consists of 17 residues. Germline CDR1 SNHLY, CDR2 FYNNEI. V lost 11 bases to trimming and J lost 1 base; unmatched junction nucleotides: 17. The CDR3 DNA reads as TGTGCCCTCAGTCCCCGGACAGGGGAAGGGTCGAACACTGAAGCTTTCTTT. It is translated as CALSPRTGEGSNTEAFF.

The chain uses TRBV28 and TRBJ2-7, with 7 bases matching TRBD2. The J segment lost 5 bases and the V segment lost 4 bases, leaving 2 bases of the junction unmatched. This CDR3 spans 12 amino acids. Germline CDR1 reads MDHEN; CDR2 reads SYDVKM. The DNA for the CDR3 is TGTGCCAGCAGTTACGGACTAGACGAGCAGTACTTC. Protein product: CASSYGLDEQYF.

This chain uses TRBV5-1 with TRBJ1-6, with a tentative D call TRBD1 (5 bases). Per the germline V gene, CDR1 is SGHRS and CDR2 is YFSETQ. The length of the CDR3 is 18 residues. Trimming pared 3 bases from V and 1 base from J, leaving 17 bases between. CDR3 bases: TGCGCCAGCAGCTCGGCCCCCTTCGGGGCGTCCTATAATTCACCCCTCCACTTT. Amino acids: CASSSAPFGASYNSPLHF.

This rearrangement joins TRBV7-9 to TRBJ2-3; D possibly matches TRBD1 or TRBD2 (5 bases each). V was trimmed by 5 bases and J by 3 bases, leaving 21 bases between them. This CDR3 comprises 17 residues. Germline V gene sequence: CDR1 SEHNR, CDR2 FQNEAQ (reference sequence). CDR3 bases: TGTGCCAGCAGCCGCCGAATGAGACAGACGGGGACAGATACGCAGTATTTT. Amino acids: CASSRRMRQTGTDTQYF.

A few counts support this clonotype. The genes are TRBV7-2 and TRBJ1-6; 8 nucleotides align to TRBD1. From germline, CDR1 is SGHTA and CDR2 FQGNSA. The CDR3 extends over 16 amino acids. J lost 13 bases, V lost 0 bases, and 11 bases had no gene match. The CDR3 region is CASSLASIGQGPPLHF. CDR3 DNA: TGTGCCAGCAGCTTAGCGAGTATAGGACAGGGTCCCCCCCTCCACTTT.

V and J are TRBV7-9 and TRBJ2-7; tentatively, D is TRBD1 or TRBD2 (5 bases each). The germline V gene encodes CDR1 SEHNR and CDR2 FQNEAQ (reference sequence). The CDR3 is 16 residues long. CDR3 DNA sequence: TGTGCCAGCAGCATAGCGCCCCCCTGGGGGTCCTACGAGCAGTACGTC. Amino acids: CASSIAPPWGSYEQYV.

CDR3 protein: CASSLDSHLNIQYF. The CDR3 region has the DNA TGTGCCAGCAGCTTAGATAGCCATTTAAACATTCAGTACTTC. The chain carries TRBV7-2 and TRBJ2-4; no clear D. The CDR3 extends over 14 amino acids. CDR1 is SGHTA, CDR2 FQGNSA, per germline. Trimming cost V 1 base and J 6 bases, with 10 bases left between them.

This clonotype has just a few counts. V is TRBV5-1 and J is TRBJ2-1; D is unclear. CDR3 length equals 16 residues. Deletions cut 4 bases from V and 0 bases from J, with 14 bases between. CDR1 SGHRS and CDR2 YFSETQ come from the germline V gene. The CDR3 bases are TGCGCCAGCAGCGAAGACACGACCCTCTCCTACAATGAGCAGTTCTTC. Its protein product is CASSEDTTLSYNEQFF.

This clonotype showed up just a few times. The chain joins TRBV12-3 or TRBV12-4 to TRBJ2-2; 9 nucleotides agree with TRBD2. The CDR3 loop spans 17 amino acids. Trimming removed 2 bases from V and 1 base from J; junction bases left unmatched: 5. CDR3 protein: CASSLTRLAVNTGELFF. In DNA, the CDR3 is TGTGCCAGCAGTTTAACCCGACTAGCGGTGAACACCGGGGAGCTGTTTTTT.

This clonotype was found many times. The rearrangement joins TRBV12-3 or TRBV12-4 to TRBJ1-5; 8 bases are a match to TRBD1. V dropped 6 bases and J dropped 4; count of bases not matched to a gene: 5. The CDR3 totals 14 residues. The CDR3 DNA reads as TGTGCCAGCAGGAGACAGGGGCCTAATCAGCCCCAGCATTTT. This sequence encodes CASRRQGPNQPQHF.